A single sample is the source of the 21 T cell receptor beta chains below, sequenced in a study of CD8 T cells in Susac syndrome. Random hexamers served to reverse transcribe roughly 0.45 to 1 ug RNA. TCRdb fed the immunoSEQ multiplex PCR reads into MiXCR, producing one record per CDR3 protein. The profile shows roughly 200,000 distinct CDR3 sequences, approximately 94% of them singletons. The sample was CD4+ T cells from PBMCs. These receptors all come from a human donor with Susac syndrome.

This clonotype was found once. This chain joins TRBV30 and TRBJ1-2; 8 bases agree with TRBD1. J was trimmed by 9 bases and V by 5 bases; bases with no gene match: 8. The CDR3 spans 12 residues. CDR1 GTSNPN and CDR2 SVGIG come from the germline V gene (reference sequence). The CDR3 region is CAWETGGMRYTF. The CDR3 bases are TGTGCCTGGGAAACAGGGGGGATGCGCTACACCTTC.

This chain joins TRBV5-1 and TRBJ2-1; 8 nucleotides agree with TRBD1. Losses at the gene ends were 1 base for V and 4 bases for J; bases not matched to a gene: 10. This CDR3 has 17 residues. CDR1 and CDR2 (germline): SGHRS, YFSETQ. The CDR3 spells CASSLKVRDRTYNEQFF. CDR3 nucleotide sequence: TGCGCCAGCAGCTTGAAGGTCCGGGACAGGACTTACAATGAGCAGTTCTTC.

The chain couples TRBV30 to TRBJ1-3; TRBD1 aligns across 10 bases. CDR3 size: 15 residues. V lost 5 bases to trimming and J lost 4 bases; unmatched junction nucleotides: 8. The germline V gene has CDR1 GTSNPN and CDR2 SVGIG (reference sequence). The CDR3 DNA sequence: TGTGCCTGGGGACTTGACAGGGGGCTCGGAAACACCATATATTTT. Its protein product is CAWGLDRGLGNTIYF.

The chain links TRBV27 to TRBJ2-7, with 7 positions matching TRBD1. The CDR3 has 15 amino acids. V was pared by 4 bases and J by 4 bases, with 10 bases of the junction left unmatched. Germline values: CDR1 MNHEY, CDR2 SMNVEV (reference sequence). CDR3 in amino acids: CASSYSRQGRYEQYF. DNA of the CDR3: TGTGCCAGCAGTTATTCTCGACAGGGCAGGTACGAGCAGTACTTC.

This rearrangement joins TRBV2 to TRBJ1-5, with 7 bases fitting TRBD1. Germline V gene data show CDR1 as SNHLY and CDR2 as FYNNEI. The CDR3 covers 13 residues. V dropped 8 bases and J dropped 3; count of bases not matched to a gene: 4. The CDR3 loop is CASGGQINQPQHF. CDR3 sequence (DNA): TGTGCCAGCGGGGGACAGATCAATCAGCCCCAGCATTTT.

V and J are TRBV15 and TRBJ1-1; a possible D gene is TRBD1 (5 bases). The CDR3 consists of 16 residues. CDR1 is LNHNV and CDR2 is YYDKDF in the germline V gene (reference sequence). V was shortened by 1 base and J by 0 bases, with 12 bases between the two germline ends. CDR3 in DNA: TGTGCCACCAGCAGAGGCGTCGGGGCCTTGAACACTGAAGCTTTCTTT. Its protein product is CATSRGVGALNTEAFF.

The chain has TRBV20-1 and TRBJ2-7; the D is unclear. The CDR3 is 12 amino acids. V dropped 0 bases and J dropped 2 bases, with 5 bases sitting between them. Per germline, CDR1 DFQATT and CDR2 SNEGSKA (reference sequence). The CDR3 sequence: CSARDPPYEQYF. In DNA, the CDR3 is TGCAGTGCTAGAGATCCCCCCTACGAGCAGTACTTC.

The V and J genes are TRBV3-1 and TRBJ2-5; 8 bases are a match to TRBD2. CDR3 length equals 16 residues. V was clipped by 1 base and J by 2 bases; unmatched bases: 6. CDR1 and CDR2 (germline): LGHDT, YNNKEL (reference sequence). Written as DNA, the CDR3 is TGTGCCAGCAGCCAAGGACTAGCGACGGGGCAAGAGACCCAGTACTTC. This encodes CASSQGLATGQETQYF.

V usage is TRBV4-3 and J usage is TRBJ2-1, with 16 nucleotides matching TRBD2. The CDR3 length is 16 residues. Germline CDR1 is LGHNA and CDR2 is YSLEER. The V and J ends lost 4 bases and 9 bases, in that order; junction bases with no gene match: 6. This CDR3 reads CASSRGTSGGGGEQFF. CDR3 DNA sequence: TGCGCCAGCAGCCGCGGGACTAGCGGGGGGGGAGGTGAGCAGTTCTTC.

The chain joins TRBV9 to TRBJ2-2, with 8 bases that match TRBD1. CDR3 length: 16 residues. V lost 4 bases to trimming and J lost 0 bases; unmatched junction nucleotides: 5. Per the germline V gene, CDR1 is SGDLS and CDR2 is YYNGEE. The CDR3 is CASSTPTGANTGELFF. The CDR3 DNA follows: TGTGCCAGCAGCACCCCGACAGGGGCGAACACCGGGGAGCTGTTTTTT.

The chain links TRBV2 to TRBJ2-1; 7 bases are shared with TRBD1. The CDR3 runs 13 residues. Germline CDR1 and CDR2: SNHLY and FYNNEI. Germline trimming cut 5 bases from V and 6 bases from J; bases unmatched to any gene: 4. The CDR3 loop reads CASSLDRINEQFF. DNA of the CDR3: TGTGCCAGCAGTCTGGACAGGATCAATGAGCAGTTCTTC.

The gene calls are TRBV2 and TRBJ2-3; D is unclear. Germline V gene sequence: CDR1 SNHLY, CDR2 FYNNEI. The CDR3 has 13 amino acids. Trimming left V 4 bases short and J 6 bases short, with 11 bases between. CDR3 in amino acids: CASSAGPWDTQYF. For the CDR3, the DNA is TGTGCCAGCAGTGCTGGCCCCTGGGATACGCAGTATTTT. The full variable domain, with the rest looked up from reference TRBV2 and TRBJ2-3, is EPEVTQTPSHQVTQMGQEVILRCVPISNHLYFYWYRQILGQKVEFLVSFYNNEISEKSEIFDDQFSVERPDGSNFTLKIRSTKLEDSAMYFCASSAGPWDTQYFGPGTRLTVL.

This chain uses TRBV30 with TRBJ2-7; D is ambiguous. V lost 1 base to trimming and J lost 2 bases, with 9 bases between them. Germline V lookup: CDR1 GTSNPN, CDR2 SVGIG (reference sequence). The CDR3 covers 13 residues. The CDR3 sequence: CAWSGQKTYEQYF. CDR3 in DNA: TGTGCCTGGAGTGGTCAGAAGACCTACGAGCAGTACTTC. Based on the CDR3 plus reference TRBV30 and TRBJ2-7, the full variable domain is SQTIHQWPATLVQPVGSPLSLECTVEGTSNPNLYWYRQAAGRGLQLLFYSVGIGQISSEVPQNLSASRPQDRQFILSSKKLLLSDSGFYLCAWSGQKTYEQYFGPGTRLTVT.

The chain has TRBV7-9 and TRBJ2-1, with TRBD1 identical over 11 bases. The ends lost 4 bases at V and 8 bases at J; junction bases unmatched: 7. Germline values: CDR1 SEHNR, CDR2 FQNEAQ (reference sequence). This CDR3 contains 15 residues. CDR3 protein: CASSSRDRGTYEQFF. The CDR3 bases are TGTGCCAGCAGCTCCCGGGACAGGGGGACTTATGAGCAGTTCTTC.

The rearrangement uses TRBV7-3 and TRBJ2-1; D possibly corresponds to TRBD2 (6 bases). This CDR3 has 12 residues. Trimming pared 1 base from V and 11 bases from J, leaving 9 bases between. Per the germline V gene, CDR1 is SGHTA and CDR2 is FQGTGA. The CDR3 reads CASSLSGAKQFF. The CDR3 DNA reads as TGTGCCAGCAGCTTAAGCGGGGCTAAGCAGTTCTTC.

This chain joins TRBV10-3 and TRBJ2-5; no clear D gene. Germline CDR1 is ENHRY and CDR2 is SYGVKD. With 4 bases removed from V and 2 bases from J, the gap between germline ends came to 8 bases. CDR3 length: 13 amino acids. CDR3 nucleotides: TGTGCCATCAGTGGGGGTAATCAAGAGACCCAGTACTTC. It codes for CAISGGNQETQYF.

The J gene is TRBJ1-1, the V gene TRBV7-8; D may be TRBD1 (6 bases). CDR3 length equals 15 residues. Trimming stripped 5 bases from V and 1 base from J, with 14 bases between. Germline CDR1 reads SGHVS; CDR2 reads FQNEAQ. The CDR3 bases are TGTGCCAGCAGCATTACCGGGACACCGAACACTGAAGCTTTCTTT. Translating it yields CASSITGTPNTEAFF.

This rearrangement joins TRBV30 to TRBJ2-2; 7 bases align to TRBD1. The germline gives CDR1 GTSNPN, CDR2 SVGIG (reference sequence). V lost 6 bases to trimming and J lost 9 bases; unmatched junction nucleotides: 19. The CDR3 is 16 amino acids. CDR3 sequence reads: CACILRRGGRMRELFF. CDR3 in DNA: TGTGCCTGCATCCTAAGGAGAGGGGGCCGGATGAGGGAGCTGTTTTTT. The variable domain in full, with the rest retrieved from reference TRBV30 and TRBJ2-2, is SQTIHQWPATLVQPVGSPLSLECTVEGTSNPNLYWYRQAAGRGLQLLFYSVGIGQISSEVPQNLSASRPQDRQFILSSKKLLLSDSGFYLCACILRRGGRMRELFFGEGSRLTVL.

J is TRBJ1-1 and V is TRBV7-9; TRBD1 matches 8 bases. Trimming took 5 bases from V and 3 from J; bases not matched to a gene: 8. The CDR3 has 15 amino acids. From germline, CDR1 is SEHNR and CDR2 FQNEAQ (reference sequence). CDR3 nucleotide sequence: TGTGCCAGCAGCCCAATCCAGGGGGCTCACACTGAAGCTTTCTTT. Protein sequence: CASSPIQGAHTEAFF.

This chain uses TRBV2 with TRBJ2-7, with a weak D call TRBD1 (5 bases). The CDR3 length is 13 residues. Per germline, CDR1 SNHLY and CDR2 FYNNEI. V was pared by 7 bases and J by 6 bases, with 16 bases between. CDR3 protein: CASITGQNSEQYF. The CDR3 DNA reads TGTGCCAGCATCACAGGCCAAAACAGCGAGCAGTACTTC.

This chain joins TRBV5-6 and TRBJ2-2, with TRBD1 as a possible D gene (6 bases). The CDR3 sequence is 15 residues long. The germline V gene encodes CDR1 SGHDT and CDR2 YYEEEE. Trimming removed 4 bases at V and 4 bases at J, with 14 bases between. The CDR3 bases are TGTGCCAGCAGCCAGGCAGGGGCGGGCACCGGGGAGCTGTTTTTT. Its translation is CASSQAGAGTGELFF.